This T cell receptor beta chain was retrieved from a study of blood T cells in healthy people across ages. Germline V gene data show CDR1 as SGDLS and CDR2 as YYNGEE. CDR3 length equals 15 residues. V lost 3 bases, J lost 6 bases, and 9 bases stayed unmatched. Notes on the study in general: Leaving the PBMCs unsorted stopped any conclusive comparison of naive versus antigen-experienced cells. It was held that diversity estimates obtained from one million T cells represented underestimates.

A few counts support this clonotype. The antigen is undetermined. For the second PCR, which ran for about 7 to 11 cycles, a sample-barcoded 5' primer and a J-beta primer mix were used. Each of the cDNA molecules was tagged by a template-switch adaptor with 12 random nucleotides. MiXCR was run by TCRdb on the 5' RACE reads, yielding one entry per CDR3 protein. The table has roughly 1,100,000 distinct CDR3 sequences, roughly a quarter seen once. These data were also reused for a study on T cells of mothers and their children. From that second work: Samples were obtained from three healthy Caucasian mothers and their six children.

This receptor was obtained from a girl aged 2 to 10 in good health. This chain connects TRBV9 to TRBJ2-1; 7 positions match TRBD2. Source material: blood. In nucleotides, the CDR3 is TGTGCCAGCAGCGACCGGGACTACTACACCAATGAGCAGTTCTTC. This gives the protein CASSDRDYYTNEQFF.